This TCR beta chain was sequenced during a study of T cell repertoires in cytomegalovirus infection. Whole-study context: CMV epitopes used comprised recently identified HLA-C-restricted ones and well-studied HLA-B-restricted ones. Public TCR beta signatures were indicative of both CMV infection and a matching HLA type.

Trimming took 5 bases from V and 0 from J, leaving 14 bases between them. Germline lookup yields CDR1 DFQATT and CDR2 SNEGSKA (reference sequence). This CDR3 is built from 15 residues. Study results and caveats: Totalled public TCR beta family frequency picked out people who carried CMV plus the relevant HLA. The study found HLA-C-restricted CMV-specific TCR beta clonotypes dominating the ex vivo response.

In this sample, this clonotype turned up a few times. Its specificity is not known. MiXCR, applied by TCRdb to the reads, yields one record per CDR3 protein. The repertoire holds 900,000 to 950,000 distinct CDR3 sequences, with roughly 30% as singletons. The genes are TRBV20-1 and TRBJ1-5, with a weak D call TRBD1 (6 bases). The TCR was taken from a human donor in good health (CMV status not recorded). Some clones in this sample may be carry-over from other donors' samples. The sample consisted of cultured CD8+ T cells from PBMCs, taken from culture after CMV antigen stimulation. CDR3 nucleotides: TGCAGTGCTTCAGCCGGGACATATAGCAATCAGCCCCAGCATTTT. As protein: CSASAGTYSNQPQHF.